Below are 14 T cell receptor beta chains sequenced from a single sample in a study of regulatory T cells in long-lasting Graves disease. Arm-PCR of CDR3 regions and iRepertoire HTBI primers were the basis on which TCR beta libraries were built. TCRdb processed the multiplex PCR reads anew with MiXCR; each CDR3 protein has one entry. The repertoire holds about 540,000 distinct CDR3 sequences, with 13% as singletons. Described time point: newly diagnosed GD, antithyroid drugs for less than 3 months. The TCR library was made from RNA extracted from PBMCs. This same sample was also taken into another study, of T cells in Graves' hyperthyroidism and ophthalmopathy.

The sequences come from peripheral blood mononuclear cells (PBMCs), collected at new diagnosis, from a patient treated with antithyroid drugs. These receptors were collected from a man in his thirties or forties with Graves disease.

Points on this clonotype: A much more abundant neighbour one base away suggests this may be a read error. The CDR3 sequence is CASSPPPLRGTDTQYF. The CDR3 coding sequence is TGTGCCAGCTCACCACCGCCTCTAAGGGGCACAGATACGCAGTATTTT. The rearrangement links TRBV18 to TRBJ2-3; D is unclear. V was clipped by 0 bases and J by 1 base, with 11 bases between them. Germline V CDR1 and CDR2: KGHSH, LQKENI. The CDR3 has 16 amino acids. The variable domain in full, with the rest retrieved from reference TRBV18 and TRBJ2-3, is NAGVMQNPRHLVRRRGQEARLRCSPMKGHSHVYWYRQLPEEGLKFMVYLQKENIIDESGMPKERFSAEFPKEGPSILRIQQVVRGDSAAYFCASSPPPLRGTDTQYFGPGTRLTVL.

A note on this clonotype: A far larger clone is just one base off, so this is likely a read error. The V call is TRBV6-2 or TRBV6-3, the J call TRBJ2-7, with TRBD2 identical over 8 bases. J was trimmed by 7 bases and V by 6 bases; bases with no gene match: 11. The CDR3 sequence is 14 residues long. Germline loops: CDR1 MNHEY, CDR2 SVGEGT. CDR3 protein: CASRGSGMGDEQYF. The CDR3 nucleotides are TGTGCCAGCAGGGGTAGCGGGATGGGGGATGAGCAGTACTTC.

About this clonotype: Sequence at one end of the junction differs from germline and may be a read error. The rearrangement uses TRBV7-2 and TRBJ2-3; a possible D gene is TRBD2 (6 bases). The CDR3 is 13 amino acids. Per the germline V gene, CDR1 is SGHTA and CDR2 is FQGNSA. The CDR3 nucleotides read TGTGCCAGCAGCCCAGGGACTCGAGATACGCTGTATTTT. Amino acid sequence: CASSPGTRDTLYF.

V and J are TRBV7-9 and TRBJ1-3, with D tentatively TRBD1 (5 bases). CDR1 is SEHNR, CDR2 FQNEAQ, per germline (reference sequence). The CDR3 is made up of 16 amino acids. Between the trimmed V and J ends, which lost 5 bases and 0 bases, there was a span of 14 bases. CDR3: CASSLSRQFSGNTIYF. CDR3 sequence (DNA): TGTGCCAGCAGCCTCAGTCGACAGTTCTCTGGAAACACCATATATTTT.

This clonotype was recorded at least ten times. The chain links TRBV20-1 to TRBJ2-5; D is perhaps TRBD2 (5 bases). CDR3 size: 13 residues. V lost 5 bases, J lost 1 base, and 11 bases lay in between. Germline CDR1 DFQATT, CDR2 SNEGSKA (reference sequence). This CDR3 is CSAPASGQETQYF. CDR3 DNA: TGCAGTGCTCCCGCCAGCGGCCAAGAGACCCAGTACTTC.

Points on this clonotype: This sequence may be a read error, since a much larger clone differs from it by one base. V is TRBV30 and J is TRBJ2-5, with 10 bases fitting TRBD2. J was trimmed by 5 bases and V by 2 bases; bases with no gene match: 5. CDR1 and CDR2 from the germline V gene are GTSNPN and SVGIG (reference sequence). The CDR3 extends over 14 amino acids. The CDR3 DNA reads TGTGCCTGGAGTCTAGCGGGAGCTCATGAGACCCAGTACTTC. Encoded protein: CAWSLAGAHETQYF.

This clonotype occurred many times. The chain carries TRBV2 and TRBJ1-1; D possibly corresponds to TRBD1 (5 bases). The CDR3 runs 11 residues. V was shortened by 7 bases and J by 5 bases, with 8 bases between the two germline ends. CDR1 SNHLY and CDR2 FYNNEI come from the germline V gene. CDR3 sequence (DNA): TGTGCCAGCATCGGGGGGACTGAAGCTTTCTTT. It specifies CASIGGTEAFF.

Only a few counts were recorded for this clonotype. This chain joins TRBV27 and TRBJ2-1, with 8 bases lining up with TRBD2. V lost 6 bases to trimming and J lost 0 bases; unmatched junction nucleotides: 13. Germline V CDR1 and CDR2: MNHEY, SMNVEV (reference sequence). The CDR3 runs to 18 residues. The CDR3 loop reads CASRLRRGGESSYNEQFF. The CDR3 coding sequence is TGTGCCAGCAGGCTCCGTCGGGGGGGGGAGAGCTCCTACAATGAGCAGTTCTTC.

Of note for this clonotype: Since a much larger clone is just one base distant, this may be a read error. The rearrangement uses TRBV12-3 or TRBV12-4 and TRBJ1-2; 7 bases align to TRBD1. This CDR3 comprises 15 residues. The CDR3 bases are TGTGCCAGCAGTCAACACCGGGACAGCGGCTATGGCTACGCCTTC. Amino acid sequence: CASSQHRDSGYGYAF.

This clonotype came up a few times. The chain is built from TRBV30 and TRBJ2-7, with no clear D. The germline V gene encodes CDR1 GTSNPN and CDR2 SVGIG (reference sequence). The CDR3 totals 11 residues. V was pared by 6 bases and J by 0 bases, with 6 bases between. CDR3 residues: CACYDSYEQYF. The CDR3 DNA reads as TGTGCCTGTTACGACTCCTACGAGCAGTACTTC.

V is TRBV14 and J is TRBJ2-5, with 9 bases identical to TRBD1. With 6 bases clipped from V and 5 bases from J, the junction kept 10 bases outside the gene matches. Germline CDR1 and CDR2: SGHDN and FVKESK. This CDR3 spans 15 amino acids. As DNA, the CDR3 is TGTGCCAGCAGTAGCACAGGGGGCTGGGCGGAGACCCAGTACTTC. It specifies CASSSTGGWAETQYF.

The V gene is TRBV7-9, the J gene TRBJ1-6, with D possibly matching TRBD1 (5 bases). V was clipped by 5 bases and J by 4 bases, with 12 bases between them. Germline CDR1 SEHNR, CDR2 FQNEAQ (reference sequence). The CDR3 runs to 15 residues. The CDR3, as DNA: TGTGCCAGCAGCCAGACAGTTAATTATAATTCACCCCTCCACTTT. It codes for CASSQTVNYNSPLHF.

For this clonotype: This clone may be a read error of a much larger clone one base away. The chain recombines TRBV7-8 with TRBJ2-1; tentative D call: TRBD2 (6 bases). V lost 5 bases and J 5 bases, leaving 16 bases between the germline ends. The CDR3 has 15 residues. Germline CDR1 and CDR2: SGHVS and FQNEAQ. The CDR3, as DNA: TGTGCCAGCAGCCAACTAACGGGAGCAAACAATGAGCAGTTCTTC. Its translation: CASSQLTGANNEQFF. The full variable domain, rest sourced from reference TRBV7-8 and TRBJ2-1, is GAGVSQSPRYKVAKRGQDVALRCDPISGHVSLFWYQQALGQGPEFLTYFQNEAQLDKSGLPSDRFFAERPEGSVSTLKIQRTQQEDSAVYLCASSQLTGANNEQFFGPGTRLTVL.

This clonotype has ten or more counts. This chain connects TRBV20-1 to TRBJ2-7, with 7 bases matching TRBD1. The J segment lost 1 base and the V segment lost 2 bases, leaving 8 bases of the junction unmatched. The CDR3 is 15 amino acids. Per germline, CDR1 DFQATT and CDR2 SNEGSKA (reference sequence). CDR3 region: CSARPPYRGSYEQYF. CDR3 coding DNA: TGCAGTGCTAGACCGCCCTACAGGGGATCCTACGAGCAGTACTTC.